Following are 27 T cell receptor beta chains from one sample sequenced in a study of blood T cells in healthy people across ages. For the second PCR, which ran for about 7 to 11 cycles, a sample-barcoded 5' primer and a J-beta primer mix were used. TCRdb passed the 5' RACE reads through MiXCR, listing each CDR3 protein once. The sample consists of roughly 650,000 distinct CDR3 sequences, about 32% of them appearing once. The sample was blood. The receptors come from a woman of 80 years or more in good health.

The chain carries TRBV29-1 and TRBJ2-1; a possible D gene is TRBD1 (5 bases). Germline CDR1 reads SQVTM; CDR2 reads ANQGSEA. The CDR3 has 13 amino acids. Trimming took 1 base from V and 12 from J, leaving 16 bases between them. CDR3 DNA: TGCAGCGTTGAAGGGGAAGCTCCTAGGGGGCAGTTCTTC. It translates to CSVEGEAPRGQFF.

The chain links TRBV3-1 to TRBJ1-2, with D possibly TRBD1 on 5 matching bases. Germline V CDR1 and CDR2: LGHDT, YNNKEL (reference sequence). The CDR3 consists of 14 residues. Deletions cut 0 bases from V and 8 bases from J, with 13 bases between. This CDR3 is CASSQDPGWGGYTF. The CDR3 DNA sequence: TGTGCCAGCAGCCAAGATCCGGGGTGGGGCGGCTACACCTTC.

This clonotype was found many times. This chain uses TRBV10-3 with TRBJ2-7; D unclear. The length of the CDR3 is 14 residues. The V end lost 3 bases, the J end lost 0 bases, and 9 bases lay between the germline ends. The germline V gene encodes CDR1 ENHRY and CDR2 SYGVKD. CDR3 nucleotides: TGTGCCATCAGTGATCTAAGCTACTCCTACGAGCAGTACTTC. Translation: CAISDLSYSYEQYF.

This clonotype has a single count. The chain recombines TRBV7-9 with TRBJ2-2; possible D gene TRBD2, 7 bases. V was cut by 0 bases and J by 3 bases, with 23 bases left in between. CDR3 size: 20 residues. Germline CDR1 SEHNR, CDR2 FQNEAQ (reference sequence). The CDR3 DNA follows: TGTGCCAGCAGCTTAGCGCGGGGGCCCTCGGGGGGTCCAGACACCGGGGAGCTGTTTTTT. Residues: CASSLARGPSGGPDTGELFF.

This clonotype appeared a few times. This could be a read error, since a much larger clone is one nucleotide away. This chain uses TRBV20-1 with TRBJ2-1, with D tentatively TRBD2 (6 bases). Per the germline V gene, CDR1 is DFQATT and CDR2 is SNEGSKA (reference sequence). CDR3 length equals 16 residues. The germline V and J ends were trimmed by 6 bases and 7 bases, with 25 bases remaining between them. CDR3 sequence reads: CSAPTHGGLGGNEQFF. The CDR3 DNA sequence: TGCAGTGCCCCGACCCACGGCGGGTTGGGGGGTAATGAGCAGTTCTTC.

V usage is TRBV7-2 and J usage is TRBJ1-5; TRBD1 might be the D (6 bases). The germline V and J ends were trimmed by 5 bases and 5 bases, with 13 bases remaining between them. CDR1 is SGHTA, CDR2 FQGNSA, per germline. The CDR3 covers 14 residues. The CDR3 DNA reads TGTGCCAGCAGCCCTGGACAGCGCGATCAGCCCCAGCATTTT. Protein product: CASSPGQRDQPQHF.

The table lists this clonotype with many counts. The chain links TRBV5-6 to TRBJ2-5; perhaps D is TRBD1 or TRBD2 (6 bases each). This CDR3 spans 16 amino acids. In germline, CDR1 is SGHDT, CDR2 YYEEEE. The V gene lost 0 bases and the J gene lost 4 bases, with 16 bases spanning the gap. The CDR3 sequence is CASSLVGTWGAETQYF. The CDR3 DNA is TGTGCCAGCAGCTTGGTCGGTACGTGGGGGGCAGAGACCCAGTACTTC.

To note about this clonotype: Since a much larger clone is just one base distant, this may be a read error. CDR3 nucleotides: TGTGCCAGCAGCTTAGCTGGGGTCGTAAGCAGTGAGCAGTACTTC. This gives the protein CASSLAGVVSSEQYF. The rearrangement uses TRBV7-2 and TRBJ2-7; D uncertain. The CDR3 runs to 15 residues. The V and J ends lost 0 bases and 7 bases respectively, with 16 bases between them. CDR1 SGHTA and CDR2 FQGNSA come from the germline V gene.

There are many counts of this clonotype. The chain has TRBV6-2 or TRBV6-3 and TRBJ2-7; TRBD2 matches at 10 bases. Trimming removed 0 bases from V and 3 bases from J; junction bases left unmatched: 2. Germline V gives CDR1 MNHEY, CDR2 SVGEGT. CDR3 length: 15 residues. CDR3 protein: CASSYSVAGGYEQYF. The CDR3 nucleotides read TGTGCCAGCAGTTACTCTGTAGCGGGGGGCTACGAGCAGTACTTC.

CDR3 sequence (DNA): TGTGCCAGTAGTCGAGTGACAGCCCGTTGGGGCTACACCTTC. Encoded protein: CASSRVTARWGYTF. This rearrangement joins TRBV28 to TRBJ1-2, with D perhaps TRBD1 (5 bases). Trimming pared 9 bases from V and 8 bases from J, leaving 22 bases between. The CDR3 length is 14 residues. The V gene's germline CDR1 is MDHEN and CDR2 SYDVKM.

Ten or more counts support this clonotype. The CDR3 DNA reads as TGCAGCGTTCACATACCGGGACAGGGGCTCTATGGCTACACCTTC. Translated, it gives CSVHIPGQGLYGYTF. The gene calls are TRBV29-1 and TRBJ1-2; 10 nucleotides align to TRBD1. The germline CDR1 and CDR2 sequences are SQVTM and ANQGSEA. Germline trimming cut 5 bases from V and 4 bases from J; bases unmatched to any gene: 10. This CDR3 has 15 amino acids.

This clonotype was detected ten times or more. The CDR3 reads CASSSWTGLQETQYF. In nucleotides, the CDR3 is TGTGCCAGCAGCTCCTGGACTGGGCTCCAAGAGACCCAGTACTTC. This chain uses TRBV14 with TRBJ2-5; D might be TRBD2 (5 bases). The V end was cut by 5 bases, the J end by 1 base, with 14 bases between. Looked up from germline, CDR1 is SGHDN and CDR2 is FVKESK. The CDR3 loop spans 15 amino acids.

This clonotype was recorded at least ten times. The chain employs TRBV2 and TRBJ1-2, with 7 bases matching TRBD1. CDR3 length equals 15 residues. The germline V gene has CDR1 SNHLY and CDR2 FYNNEI. Losses at the gene ends were 6 bases for V and 0 bases for J; bases not matched to a gene: 7. The CDR3 DNA follows: TGTGCCAGCAGCCTAGGGGGGACAGCTAACTATGGCTACACCTTC. It translates to CASSLGGTANYGYTF.

This clonotype was counted ten times or more. Here the CDR3 reads CASSSGVARDTQYF. The CDR3 nucleotides are TGCGCCAGCAGCTCGGGAGTAGCACGCGATACGCAGTATTTT. This chain links TRBV5-1 with TRBJ2-3; the D gene is possibly TRBD2 (6 bases). Trimming removed 3 bases from V and 6 bases from J, with 14 bases in between. This CDR3 has 14 amino acids. Germline CDR1 is SGHRS and CDR2 is YFSETQ.

This rearrangement joins TRBV3-1 to TRBJ1-1; TRBD1 matches at 7 bases. V trimming: 1 base; J trimming: 6 bases; junction bases outside the gene matches: 14. CDR1 and CDR2 (germline): LGHDT, YNNKEL (reference sequence). CDR3 length: 17 residues. CDR3 loop: CASSQGLLQGRESEAFF. CDR3 DNA sequence: TGTGCCAGCAGCCAAGGTCTTTTACAGGGGAGAGAGTCTGAAGCTTTCTTT.

This clonotype was counted ten times or more. V is TRBV30 and J is TRBJ1-6; no reliable D call. Per germline, CDR1 GTSNPN and CDR2 SVGIG (reference sequence). With 0 bases removed from V and 8 bases from J, the gap between germline ends came to 5 bases. The CDR3 extends over 12 amino acids. The CDR3 region has the DNA TGTGCCTGGAGTGTAGAGGATTCACCCCTCCACTTT. It encodes CAWSVEDSPLHF.

The chain carries TRBV10-2 and TRBJ2-1; 13 nucleotides align to TRBD2. After removal of 1 base from V and 8 bases from J, the junction contained 5 bases not matched to a gene. CDR1 WSHSY and CDR2 SAAADI come from the germline V gene. The CDR3 is made up of 16 amino acids. Written as DNA, the CDR3 is TGCGCCAGCAGTGAGTTGAGGACTAGCGGGAGCTATGAGCAGTTCTTC. It yields the protein CASSELRTSGSYEQFF.

This clonotype was seen many times. The chain couples TRBV20-1 to TRBJ2-5; D remains ambiguous. Germline V lookup: CDR1 DFQATT, CDR2 SNEGSKA (reference sequence). The germline V and J ends were trimmed by 3 bases and 2 bases, with 7 bases remaining between them. CDR3 length: 12 residues. CDR3 protein: CSASAQQETQYF. The CDR3 DNA reads TGCAGTGCTAGCGCACAGCAAGAGACCCAGTACTTC.

This clonotype came up many times. The chain recombines TRBV5-6 with TRBJ2-5; the match to TRBD1 covers 9 bases. The germline V gene has CDR1 SGHDT and CDR2 YYEEEE. There are 16 residues in the CDR3. V lost 2 bases and J lost 1; bases outside the gene matches: 6. The DNA of the CDR3 is TGTGCCAGCAGCTTCCGGGACAGGGATTCCCAAGAGACCCAGTACTTC. Translated, it gives CASSFRDRDSQETQYF.

In its sample, this clonotype was seen a few times. This sequence joins TRBV7-8 and TRBJ1-5; TRBD1 matches 9 bases. V trimming: 5 bases; J trimming: 1 base; junction bases outside the gene matches: 9. Looked up from germline, CDR1 is SGHVS and CDR2 is FQNEAQ. The CDR3 consists of 17 residues. For the CDR3, the DNA is TGTGCCAGCAGCGTAGGACAGGGGAGAATGAGCAATCAGCCCCAGCATTTT. Its protein is CASSVGQGRMSNQPQHF.

This clonotype was recorded at least ten times. This sequence joins TRBV7-2 and TRBJ1-2, with D uncertain. The germline V gene encodes CDR1 SGHTA and CDR2 FQGNSA. This CDR3 is 20 amino acids long. The V and J ends lost 0 bases and 2 bases respectively, with 25 bases between them. This CDR3 is CASSLAVGSRKGPLNYGYTF. The CDR3 DNA reads as TGTGCCAGCAGCTTAGCAGTCGGCAGCAGGAAAGGACCCTTAAACTATGGCTACACCTTC. Filled out from reference TRBV7-2 and TRBJ1-2, the complete variable domain reads GAGVSQSPSNKVTEKGKDVELRCDPISGHTALYWYRQSLGQGLEFLIYFQGNSAPDKSGLPSDRFSAERTGGSVSTLTIQRTQQEDSAVYLCASSLAVGSRKGPLNYGYTFGSGTRLTVV.

Comments on this clonotype: The junction and the germline gene differ at one end; a read error may be behind it. The V call is TRBV7-2, the J call TRBJ2-5, with 10 bases that match TRBD1. Germline-derived CDR1 and CDR2 are SGHTA and FQGNSA. The length of the CDR3 is 16 residues. The CDR3 DNA is TGTGCCAACAGCGGCCGGGACAGGGGCTTTGGAAATGAGCAGTACTTC. Its protein product is CANSGRDRGFGNEQYF.

In this sample, this clonotype turned up a few times. One base away lies a much larger clone, so this may be a sequencing read error. V gene TRBV3-1 combines with J gene TRBJ2-5; 12 nucleotides agree with TRBD2. Germline V CDR1 and CDR2: LGHDT, YNNKEL (reference sequence). The CDR3 extends over 15 amino acids. Here the CDR3 reads CVSSQLGTSGREQYF. The CDR3 DNA reads TGTGTCAGCAGCCAACTCGGGACTAGCGGGCGGGAGCAGTACTTC.

V usage is TRBV7-6 and J usage is TRBJ2-7; 11 bases fit TRBD1. Per germline, CDR1 SGHVS and CDR2 FNYEAQ. Unmatched junction bases numbered 6, after V lost 1 base and J lost 4 bases. This CDR3 region has 16 residues. CDR3 in amino acids: CASSLGLGTGGYEQYF. The CDR3 nucleotides are TGTGCCAGCAGCTTAGGACTGGGGACAGGGGGTTACGAGCAGTACTTC.

This clonotype was recorded a few times. The rearrangement joins TRBV11-2 to TRBJ1-1; D not resolved. V shed 1 base and J shed 7 bases, with 10 bases lying between them. CDR3 length equals 13 residues. In germline, CDR1 is SGHAT, CDR2 FQNNGV. CDR3: CASSLGGCGEAFF. CDR3 DNA sequence: TGTGCCAGCAGCTTAGGCGGGTGCGGTGAAGCTTTCTTT.

This rearrangement joins TRBV5-1 to TRBJ2-5, with TRBD1 matching over 9 bases. The ends lost 3 bases at V and 3 bases at J; junction bases unmatched: 3. The length of the CDR3 is 14 residues. Looked up from germline, CDR1 is SGHRS and CDR2 is YFSETQ. Here the CDR3 DNA reads TGCGCCAGCAGCTGGACAGGGGCCGAAGAGACCCAGTACTTC. Its protein is CASSWTGAEETQYF.

V is TRBV9 and J is TRBJ2-5, with 10 nucleotides matching TRBD2. The CDR3 spans 16 residues. Germline V gene sequence: CDR1 SGDLS, CDR2 YYNGEE. Trimming at V came to 3 bases and at J to 11 bases, leaving 16 bases not matched to a gene. CDR3 loop: CASSGSLAGVTNEQYF. CDR3 sequence (DNA): TGTGCCAGCAGCGGTTCTCTAGCGGGGGTCACCAATGAGCAGTACTTC. The full variable domain, with the rest looked up from reference TRBV9 and TRBJ2-5, is DSGVTQTPKHLITATGQRVTLRCSPRSGDLSVYWYQQSLDQGLQFLIQYYNGEERAKGNILERFSAQQFPDLHSELNLSSLELGDSALYFCASSGSLAGVTNEQYFGPGTRLLVL.